Listed below are T cell receptor beta chains from one sample, sequenced in a study of T cells after yellow fever vaccination. Using its own MiXCR run on the 5' RACE reads, TCRdb lists one record per CDR3 protein. The table includes under 550,000 distinct CDR3 sequences, about a fifth detected once. Material: PBMCs, obtained roughly 23 days after the first yellow fever vaccination. These receptors all come from a young man who received the YFV17D yellow fever vaccine. Both conserved end residues are part of each CDR3. A D gene is named only where the DNA matches it firmly. Size is stated for part of the rows, as once, few or many counts, or as a class when the clone is expanded.

>few|TRBJ2-5|TRBV29-1|14|NA
CSVPRTAVSETQYF
TGCAGCGTTCCCAGGACGGCGGTTTCTGAGACCCAGTACTTC
>few|TRBJ2-1|TRBV5-1|15|NA
CASRGGTLTYNEQFF
TGCGCCAGCAGAGGAGGGACGTTGACCTACAATGAGCAGTTCTTC
>NA|TRBJ1-3|TRBV14|14|NA
CASSRGQTGNTIYF
TGTGCCAGCAGTAGAGGACAGACTGGAAACACCATATATTTT
>many|TRBJ2-7|TRBV15|16|NA
CATSRVGWGSRYEQYF
TGTGCCACCAGCAGAGTAGGTTGGGGATCTCGGTACGAGCAGTACTTC
>NA|TRBJ2-3|TRBV7-6|16|TRBD1
CASSPRTGGSTDTQYF
TGTGCCAGCAGCCCTCGGACAGGGGGTTCCACAGATACGCAGTATTTT
>few|TRBJ1-6|TRBV6-5|16|TRBD1
CASSYMVQGANSPLHF
TGTGCCAGCAGTTACATGGTACAGGGGGCAAATTCACCCCTCCACTTT
>few|TRBJ2-1|TRBV7-9|10|NA
CASSWGEQFF
TGTGCCAGCAGCTGGGGTGAGCAGTTCTTC
>NA|TRBJ2-6|TRBV20-1|15|NA
CSASPPATGANVLTF
TGCAGTGCTAGTCCCCCGGCAACTGGGGCCAACGTCCTGACTTTC
>NA|TRBJ1-4|TRBV2|15|NA
CASSVQGMGNEKLFF
TGTGCCAGCAGTGTACAGGGTATGGGTAATGAAAAACTGTTTTTT
>NA|TRBJ2-7|TRBV6-1|16|NA
CASREQGKPGSYEQYF
TGTGCCAGCAGGGAGCAGGGGAAACCAGGGTCCTACGAGCAGTACTTC
>NA|TRBJ1-3|TRBV5-1|14|NA
CASRGGLFGNTIYF
TGCGCCAGCAGGGGCGGGTTATTCGGAAACACCATATATTTT
>few|TRBJ1-4|TRBV7-9|13|NA
CASSFREGKKLFF
TGTGCCAGCAGCTTCAGGGAGGGGAAAAAACTGTTTTTT
>few|TRBJ1-5|TRBV7-9|15|TRBD1
CASSLADRGNQPQHF
TGTGCCAGCAGCTTAGCGGACAGGGGAAATCAGCCCCAGCATTTT
>NA|TRBJ2-1|TRBV6-1|17|TRBD2
CASSPSSGGAFRNEQFF
TGTGCCAGCAGCCCCTCTAGCGGGGGGGCGTTTAGAAATGAGCAGTTCTTC
>NA|TRBJ2-2|TRBV4-3|15|NA
CASSQDRRWAGELFF
TGCGCCAGCAGCCAAGACCGGAGATGGGCCGGGGAGCTGTTTTTT
>few|TRBJ2-1|TRBV7-9|15|NA
CASSLVGQPPYEQFF
TGTGCCAGCAGCTTAGTCGGGCAGCCACCCTATGAGCAGTTCTTC
>few|TRBJ1-1|TRBV7-2|14|NA
CASSLGQWNTEAFF
TGTGCCAGCAGCTTAGGCCAGTGGAACACTGAAGCTTTCTTT
>NA|TRBJ2-3|TRBV28|15|TRBD2
CASSLVAGLTDTQYF
TGTGCCAGCAGTTTGGTAGCGGGCCTCACAGATACGCAGTATTTT
>NA|TRBJ2-2|TRBV25-1|15|NA
CASSELWDNTGELFF
TGTGCCAGCAGTGAATTGTGGGACAACACCGGGGAGCTGTTTTTT
>few|TRBJ1-1|TRBV27|14|NA
CASSLSPAETEAFF
TGTGCCAGCAGTTTATCACCCGCAGAGACTGAAGCTTTCTTT
>NA|TRBJ2-5|TRBV7-7|14|TRBD2
CASSVKRGQETQYF
TGTGCTAGCAGCGTAAAGCGGGGCCAAGAGACCCAGTACTTC
>few|TRBJ2-1|TRBV20-1|13|NA
CSASFRGAFEQFF
TGCAGTGCTAGCTTTCGGGGGGCTTTTGAGCAGTTCTTC
>NA|TRBJ2-1|TRBV5-1|18|NA
CASSSLGEAVSSYNEQFF
TGCGCCAGCAGCTCCCTGGGGGAGGCAGTAAGCTCCTACAATGAGCAGTTCTTC
>NA|TRBJ2-3|TRBV11-2|15|NA
CASRPFWRSTDTQYF
TGTGCCAGCAGACCTTTCTGGCGGAGCACAGATACGCAGTATTTT
>NA|TRBJ2-5|TRBV9|15|NA
CASSVDGGLLETQYF
TGTGCCAGCAGCGTAGATGGGGGGCTATTAGAGACCCAGTACTTC
>NA|TRBJ2-3|TRBV6-2/TRBV6-3|13|NA
CASTQSLTDTQYF
TGTGCCAGCACCCAGAGCCTCACAGATACGCAGTATTTT
>few|TRBJ2-3|TRBV20-1|15|NA
CSARGGAMPTDTQYF
TGCAGTGCTAGAGGAGGCGCTATGCCCACAGATACGCAGTATTTT
>NA|TRBJ2-1|TRBV3-1|18|TRBD2
CASSLLTLAGAGVNEQFF
TGTGCCAGCAGCCTTCTAACCTTAGCGGGGGCCGGGGTGAATGAGCAGTTCTTC
>NA|TRBJ1-2|TRBV5-6|15|NA
CASSWGWAVVDGYTF
TGTGCCAGCAGCTGGGGGTGGGCAGTAGTGGATGGCTACACCTTC
>NA|TRBJ1-5|TRBV30|13|NA
CGASGDGNQPQHF
TGTGGCGCATCGGGGGATGGGAATCAGCCCCAGCATTTT
>NA|TRBJ2-1|TRBV12-3/TRBV12-4|14|NA
CASSVTLQRGEQFF
TGTGCCAGCAGTGTAACCCTTCAAAGAGGGGAGCAGTTCTTC
>NA|TRBJ1-2|TRBV12-3/TRBV12-4|15|NA
CASSSTGTGLYGYTF
TGTGCCAGCAGTTCCACCGGGACGGGGCTCTATGGCTACACCTTC
>NA|TRBJ2-7|TRBV7-9|14|NA
CASSLTGFGYEQYF
TGTGCCAGCAGCTTAACAGGGTTTGGGTACGAGCAGTACTTC
>NA|TRBJ1-5|TRBV20-1|14|NA
CSASVTASNQPQHF
TGCAGTGCTAGTGTAACAGCGTCCAATCAGCCCCAGCATTTT
>NA|TRBJ1-3|TRBV29-1|14|NA
CSVVPTGGGNTIYF
TGCAGCGTTGTCCCCACCGGGGGAGGAAACACCATATATTTT
>NA|TRBJ1-1|TRBV18|14|NA
CASSPIGRVTEAFF
TGTGCCAGCTCACCAATTGGGAGGGTCACTGAAGCTTTCTTT
>NA|TRBJ2-1|TRBV5-1|14|NA
CASSLVGGSNEQFF
TGCGCCAGCAGCTTGGTAGGGGGTAGCAATGAGCAGTTCTTC
>few|TRBJ2-5|TRBV12-3/TRBV12-4|14|NA
CASRQLGGQETQYF
TGTGCCAGCAGGCAGCTAGGGGGCCAAGAGACCCAGTACTTC
>NA|TRBJ2-5|TRBV14|16|TRBD2
CASSQGATSGGETQYF
TGTGCCAGCAGCCAAGGGGCGACTAGCGGGGGAGAGACCCAGTACTTC
>NA|TRBJ2-3|TRBV5-1|15|TRBD2
CASSSSGAPTDTQYF
TGCGCCAGCAGCAGTAGCGGGGCCCCCACAGATACGCAGTATTTT
>many|TRBJ2-3|TRBV5-1|14|TRBD1
CASSLDRGKDTQYF
TGCGCCAGCAGCTTGGACAGGGGGAAGGATACGCAGTATTTT
>NA|TRBJ1-2|TRBV6-1|14|TRBD1
CASSADRANYGYTF
TGTGCCAGCAGCGCCGACAGGGCCAACTATGGCTACACCTTC
>few|TRBJ2-5|TRBV11-2|16|NA
CASSLYPMENQETQYF
TGTGCCAGCAGCTTATACCCGATGGAAAATCAAGAGACCCAGTACTTC
>few|TRBJ2-4|TRBV25-1|15|TRBD2
CASAPGGTDQHIQYF
TGTGCCAGCGCCCCCGGGGGGACCGATCAACACATTCAGTACTTC
>few|TRBJ2-3|TRBV29-1|16|NA
CSVGPGFLERADTQYF
TGCAGCGTGGGCCCAGGGTTTTTAGAAAGGGCAGATACGCAGTATTTT
>NA|TRBJ1-3|TRBV9|14|NA
CASSVGTGGNTIYF
TGTGCCAGCAGCGTAGGCACGGGTGGAAACACCATATATTTT
>NA|TRBJ2-7|TRBV12-3/TRBV12-4|14|NA
CASSPRDNSYEQYF
TGTGCCAGCAGCCCCCGGGACAATAGTTACGAGCAGTACTTC
>few|TRBJ1-5|TRBV5-1|14|NA
CASSPGLDNQPQHF
TGCGCCAGCAGCCCGGGGCTTGACAATCAGCCCCAGCATTTT
>few|TRBJ2-3|TRBV6-1|14|NA
CASRTGFSTDTQYF
TGTGCCAGCAGGACAGGCTTTAGCACAGATACGCAGTATTTT
>few|TRBJ2-1|TRBV18|15|TRBD2
CASSLGLAENNEQFF
TGTGCCAGCTCCCTAGGACTAGCGGAGAACAATGAGCAGTTCTTC
>NA|TRBJ2-6|TRBV27|18|NA
CASALSGRGIFGANVLTF
TGTGCCAGCGCATTGTCGGGCAGGGGTATTTTTGGGGCCAACGTCCTGACTTTC
>NA|TRBJ1-2|TRBV10-3|15|NA
CAISVDSSGGYGYTF
TGTGCCATCAGTGTTGACTCCTCGGGCGGCTATGGCTACACCTTC
>few|TRBJ2-7|TRBV10-3|12|TRBD1
CAISKTGGEQYF
TGTGCCATCAGCAAGACAGGGGGCGAGCAGTACTTC
>NA|TRBJ1-1|TRBV19|15|NA
CASSPLRGGRTEAFF
TGTGCCAGTAGTCCCCTTAGGGGGGGGCGAACTGAAGCTTTCTTT
>NA|TRBJ1-6|TRBV30|15|TRBD1
CAWSTRTGGNSPLHF
TGTGCCTGGAGTACCCGGACAGGGGGTAATTCACCCCTCCACTTT